This T cell receptor beta chain was sequenced in a study of blood T cells in healthy people across ages. Points from the study as a whole: Versus aged donors, long-lived donors had higher diversity and more naive CD4+ cells. Diversity estimates drawn from one million T cells were deemed underestimates.

The CDR3 loop spans 18 amino acids. CDR1 is LGHDT, CDR2 YNNKEL, per germline (reference sequence). Trimming at V came to 6 bases and at J to 7 bases, leaving 12 bases not matched to a gene. A sample-barcoded 5' primer and a J-beta primer mix were used in a second PCR of roughly 7 to 11 cycles. Every cDNA molecule bore a tag from a template-switch adaptor containing 12 random nucleotides. All samples yielded 3 million or more CDR3-containing paired-end reads. TCRdb reanalysed the 5' RACE reads using MiXCR and keeps one entry per CDR3 protein. Of 1.6 million or so distinct CDR3 sequences in the sample, 34% were seen once. This clonotype was seen more than once but under ten times. Its antigen is as yet unknown.

The clonotype originates from a woman aged 25 to 39 in good health. Sequenced sample: blood. This chain joins TRBV3-1 and TRBJ2-1; 16 bases align to TRBD2. This chain's CDR3 is CASSSIPGTSGRANEQFF. DNA of the CDR3: TGTGCCAGCAGTTCAATCCCGGGGACTAGCGGGAGGGCGAATGAGCAGTTCTTC.